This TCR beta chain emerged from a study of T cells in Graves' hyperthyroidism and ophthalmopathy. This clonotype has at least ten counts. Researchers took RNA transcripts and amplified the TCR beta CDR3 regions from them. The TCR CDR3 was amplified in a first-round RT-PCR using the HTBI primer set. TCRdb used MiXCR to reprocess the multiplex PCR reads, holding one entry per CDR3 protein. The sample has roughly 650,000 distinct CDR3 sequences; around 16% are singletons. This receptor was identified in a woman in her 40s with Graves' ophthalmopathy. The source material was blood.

The CDR3 is CSVDGYQETQYF. The DNA of the CDR3 is TGCAGCGTTGACGGGTACCAAGAGACCCAGTACTTC. This rearrangement joins TRBV29-1 to TRBJ2-5; D remains unclear. V gave up 3 bases and J gave up 0 bases, with 5 bases separating them. Germline V gene lookup returns CDR1 SQVTM and CDR2 ANQGSEA. CDR3 size: 12 residues.